This T cell receptor (beta chain) was profiled in a study of blood T cell repertoires in COVID-19. Across the whole study: Whether acute or convalescent, the COVID-19 samples came from the United States, Italy and Spain. Sources were T cells, B-cell-depleted T cells, or PBMCs; the material itself was cDNA or gDNA.

Germline V gene lookup returns CDR1 SGDLS and CDR2 YYNGEE. The CDR3 totals 15 residues. V was shortened by 3 bases and J by 2 bases, with 13 bases between the two germline ends. The authors' processing: Cell counts per sample came from amplifying reference gene primers. Repertoires were generated with immunoSEQ multiplex PCR, while TCRdb's copy carries only in-frame clones and drops some. V and J calls plus clone size are reproduced from that table; the DNA served to infer D and trimming. This table holds roughly 38,000 clones, about 90% found once. Sequencing input: peripheral blood. The chain is built from TRBV9 and TRBJ2-3; TRBD1 is a possible D gene (5 bases). The TCR was taken from a man between 60 and 75 years old with active or convalescent COVID-19. CDR3 in DNA: TGTGCCAGCAGCGAAGGGGCGCGGTACACAGATACGCAGTATTTT. It codes for CASSEGARYTDTQYF.